The entry below gives a single T cell receptor (beta chain) sequence along with its context. The data originate from a study of blood T cell repertoires in COVID-19. Study-wide context: The cDNA or gDNA used as material had been derived from T cells, B-cell-depleted T cells, or PBMCs.

Enrollees, about 18 to 95 years old, lived in approximately 25 US areas. Participants reported their clinical history, and cohort assignment relied on those reports. Repertoires were generated with immunoSEQ multiplex PCR, while TCRdb's copy carries only in-frame clones and drops some. The repertoire includes approximately 350,000 clones, over 75% of them detected once, and just under 3% sits in the top ten. This sequence originates from a woman aged 30 to 39 who had recovered from COVID-19. The sequencing sample was made of PBMCs or T cells enriched from blood (not recorded which).

CDR3 protein: CASSPPESGSETF. The CDR3 DNA is TGTGCCAGCTCACCACCGGAATCCGGGTCCGAAACCTTC. V gene TRBV18 combines with J gene TRBJ1-2, with D uncertain. The germline V gene encodes CDR1 KGHSH and CDR2 LQKENI. The CDR3 has 13 amino acids. Trimming left V 0 bases short and J 14 bases short, with 16 bases between.